Sequencing of this TCR beta chain was carried out in a study of cytomegalovirus exposure and HLA in healthy donors. Study-wide findings and caveats: The dataset shows that most TCR sequences were rare, while some public TCRs occurred in many donors.

With respect to this clone: Its specificity is unknown.

Germline V gene sequence: CDR1 SQVTM, CDR2 ANQGSEA. Trimming took 2 bases from V and 2 from J, leaving 19 bases between them. CDR3 length: 17 residues. Profiled with immunoSEQ multiplex PCR; TCRdb holds only in-frame clones, not every one. The table shows over 200,000 clones, with about nine tenths occurring only once. The chain has TRBV29-1 and TRBJ2-1; D not certain. Material: PBMCs. The receptor was isolated from a woman aged 18-35 years in good health and CMV-seropositive. CDR3 nucleotides: TGCAGCGTTGAAAAATCGTCGCGGTCTAACACCTACAATGAGCAGTTCTTC. Translated: CSVEKSSRSNTYNEQFF.